This TCR beta chain is drawn from a study of T cell repertoires in cytomegalovirus infection. In TCRdb, the reads were re-called with MiXCR into one record per CDR3 protein. The sample has around 94,000 distinct CDR3 sequences; 16% are singletons. In germline, CDR1 is SQVTM, CDR2 ANQGSEA. The CDR3 has 11 residues. The chain uses TRBV29-1 and TRBJ2-1; TRBD2 is a possible D gene (6 bases). This clonotype was obtained from a human donor in good health (CMV status not recorded). Some clones in this sample may be carry-over from other donors' samples. The sample taken for sequencing was PBMCs. The CDR3 spells CCGENYNEQFF. The CDR3 DNA reads as TGCTGCGGGGAGAATTACAATGAGCAGTTCTTC.